The rows below give T cell receptor beta chains drawn from one sample of a study of control samples from healthy donors and cancer patients. TCRdb keeps only in-frame clones here, not all; method: immunoSEQ multiplex PCR. The sample consists of 100,000 to 120,000 clones, about 80% of them appearing once. Sequencing was carried out using blood. The origin of the receptors is a man between 18 and 29 years old in good health. Each CDR3 is given with its conserved first and last residue. Each record gives: J gene, V gene, clone size, CDR3 protein. Expanded clones are given a class, and other clones once, few, many or no size at all.

>TRBJ1-2|TRBV20-1|.
CSAKAVYGYTF
>TRBJ2-3|TRBV6-6|.
CASSGSDTQYF
>TRBJ1-2|TRBV19|few
CASSTQTTGLYGYTF
>TRBJ2-3|TRBV6-2/TRBV6-3|.
CASSYELVPILSTDTQYF
>TRBJ1-1|TRBV4-1|.
CASSQGPTGGGTEAFF
>TRBJ1-1|TRBV10-2|.
CASSDRQGDTEAFF
>TRBJ1-5|TRBV19|.
CASTIGQGAGGQPQHF
>TRBJ2-2|TRBV4-1|.
CASSQESLAGVPGELFF
>TRBJ1-2|TRBV2|.
CASSEAVTGTSLNYGYTF
>TRBJ2-7|TRBV7-9|.
CASSSPKVGQPYEQYF
>TRBJ2-7|TRBV6-2/TRBV6-3|.
CASTPLGGQTGEQYF
>TRBJ1-1|TRBV19|.
CASSPPGQAHTEAFF
>TRBJ2-5|TRBV30|.
CAWSPPLTGGETQYF
>TRBJ1-5|TRBV10-3|.
CAISDPPSQPQHF
>TRBJ1-3|TRBV3-1/TRBV3-2|few
CASGSSRRDITGNTIYF
>TRBJ1-6|TRBV2|.
CASGGQVGSPLHF
>TRBJ2-7|TRBV5-1|.
CASSFRLGIQGEQYF
>TRBJ1-3|TRBV19|.
CATSRDRASGNTIYF
>TRBJ1-5|TRBV28|.
CASSRPGVNQPQHF
>TRBJ1-2|TRBV28|.
CASSKQGWGNYGYTF
>TRBJ1-4|TRBV4-1|.
CASSREGAATNEKLFF
>TRBJ1-2|TRBV7-9|.
CASSIGTEDGYTF
>TRBJ1-1|TRBV5-1|.
CASTSPGGLVAFF
>TRBJ1-6|TRBV27|.
CASSLLSGPLHF
>TRBJ2-3|TRBV3-1/TRBV3-2|.
CASSLSSGWGTDTQYF
>TRBJ2-3|TRBV14|.
CASSQELAVDTQYF
>TRBJ2-7|TRBV11-2|few
CASSPGTSGGLMNEQYF
>TRBJ2-5|TRBV13|.
CASSPQSGETQYF
>TRBJ1-2|TRBV5-6|.
CASSLEITNYGYTF
>TRBJ1-2|TRBV6-5|.
CASSSFAGGWGYGYTF
>TRBJ2-6|TRBV5-6|.
CASSFRGAGANVLTF
>TRBJ1-1|TRBV6-5|.
CASSYSRGTEAFF
>TRBJ2-1|TRBV10-3|.
CAISESAGFSYNEQFF
>TRBJ1-1|TRBV7-9|.
CASSLPGSEEAFF
>TRBJ2-7|TRBV29-1|.
CSVEGIGGGPPGEQYF
>TRBJ2-4|TRBV3-1/TRBV3-2|.
CASSLTSAPSNIQYF
>TRBJ2-1|TRBV28|.
CASRTGYNEQFF
>TRBJ2-3|TRBV2|.
CASDPGLITDTQYF
>TRBJ2-2|TRBV5-1|.
CASFTGGTGELFF
>TRBJ2-3|TRBV5-5|.
CASSRQIGLAGVTDTQYF
>TRBJ1-3|TRBV6-6|.
CASRDRDRSGNTIYF
>TRBJ1-3|TRBV7-8|.
CASSLAPRQGSSGNTIYF
>TRBJ2-4|TRBV6-1|.
CASSDLGQNIQYF
>TRBJ1-1|TRBV5-5|medium-sized
CASSLSPGANTEAFF
>TRBJ1-5|TRBV5-1|.
CASSSPSGPGQGRHSNQPQHF